This T cell receptor beta chain appears in the sequencing data of a study of blood T cell repertoires in COVID-19. On the study more broadly: Collection of acute and convalescent COVID-19 samples took place in the United States, Italy and Spain. T cells, B-cell-depleted T cells, or PBMCs supplied cDNA or gDNA.

Clones were sequenced by immunoSEQ multiplex PCR, and TCRdb holds only the in-frame ones, with some missing. Here the sample spans approximately 210,000 clones, roughly 79% being singletons. The germline gives CDR1 SGHDT, CDR2 YYEEEE. Trimming stripped 0 bases from V and 3 bases from J, with 12 bases between. The CDR3 spans 15 residues. Participant-given clinical history determined each cohort assignment. The gene calls are TRBV5-6 and TRBJ1-1; D unresolved. The sequence was obtained from a woman in her 50s with acute COVID-19. Material for sequencing was PBMCs or T cells enriched from blood (not recorded which). The CDR3 nucleotides read TGTGCCAGCAGCTTGGTGCGGGTTAGGGACACTGAAGCTTTCTTT. Translated: CASSLVRVRDTEAFF. Looking up the rest from reference TRBV5-6 and TRBJ1-1 gives the full variable domain: DAGVTQSPTHLIKTRGQQVTLRCSPKSGHDTVSWYQQALGQGPQFIFQYYEEEERQRGNFPDRFSGHQFPNYSSELNVNALLLGDSALYLCASSLVRVRDTEAFFGQGTRLTVV.